The 7 T cell receptor beta chains reported below all come from one sample, sequenced in a study of type 1 regulatory T cells (dated by TCRdb to 2020 to 2023). Sequencing was carried out with an Illumina MiSeq. The public sequencing data were trimmed at Q25 with fastp and processed into clonotypes with MiXCR by TCRdb, which kept only in-frame beta chains. Every CDR3 protein is listed once, alongside the most common genes and DNA of its rows. The sample records around 65,000 distinct CDR3 sequences, roughly half of which are singletons. Less than 2.5% of the sample is taken by the ten largest. Their antigens are not known. Sequencing used cultured non-Tr1 T cells, either the whole culture or a sorted T cell fraction (not recorded which). Read against the paper, the sample's cell subset or site label means: non-Tr1 population from the T-allo10 product. Receptors were obtained from a human donor in good health.

The chain recombines TRBV20-1 with TRBJ2-5; 11 nucleotides line up with TRBD2. The germline V gene has CDR1 DFQATT and CDR2 SNEGSKA (reference sequence). J lost 1 base, V lost 3 bases, and 7 bases had no gene match. This CDR3 comprises 16 residues. The DNA of the CDR3 is TGCAGTGCTAGGGGACTAGCGGTAGACCTCCAAGAGACCCAGTACTTC. Protein: CSARGLAVDLQETQYF.

V and J are TRBV9 and TRBJ2-4, with 9 nucleotides matching TRBD1. V was clipped by 0 bases and J by 7 bases; unmatched bases: 2. The CDR3 extends over 14 amino acids. Germline V gene lookup returns CDR1 SGDLS and CDR2 YYNGEE. This CDR3 is CASSVDGQGNIQYF. DNA for the CDR3: TGTGCCAGCAGCGTAGACGGACAGGGGAACATTCAGTACTTC.

V and J are TRBV12-3 or TRBV12-4 and TRBJ1-1; a weak D match, TRBD1 (6 bases). Between the trimmed V and J ends, which lost 0 bases and 4 bases, there was a span of 12 bases. The CDR3 runs 15 residues. The CDR3 DNA reads TGTGCCAGCAGTTTAGCTACAGGGCTGGGCACTGAAGCTTTCTTT. Amino acids: CASSLATGLGTEAFF.

The gene calls are TRBV12-3 or TRBV12-4 and TRBJ1-5; D unclear. V was cut by 1 base and J by 4 bases, with 11 bases left in between. The CDR3 has 15 residues. The CDR3 here is CASSLDAQKNQPQHF. The CDR3 nucleotides are TGTGCCAGCAGTTTAGACGCCCAGAAGAATCAGCCCCAGCATTTT.

DNA for the CDR3: TGTGCCAGCAGTTTTGGGGCGCGGGGCTCACTCACAGATACGCAGTATTTT. Translating gives CASSFGARGSLTDTQYF. The chain joins TRBV12-3 or TRBV12-4 to TRBJ2-3; maybe TRBD2 (6 bases). This CDR3 spans 17 amino acids. Trimming removed 3 bases from V and 2 bases from J, with 18 bases in between.

On this clonotype: In this CDR3 the conserved last residue, phenylalanine or tryptophan, is missing, so a read error is likely. J is TRBJ1-1 and V is TRBV20-1, with D perhaps matching TRBD1 (6 bases). V shed 7 bases and J shed 0 bases, with 15 bases lying between them. This CDR3 comprises 14 residues. Germline CDR1 is DFQATT and CDR2 is SNEGSKA (reference sequence). The CDR3 spells CSGQDSHMNTEAFS. The CDR3 DNA is TGCAGTGGGCAGGACAGCCACATGAACACTGAAGCTTTCTCT.

The J gene is TRBJ2-3, the V gene TRBV5-4; TRBD1 agrees at 9 bases. V was clipped by 4 bases and J by 3 bases; unmatched bases: 6. The CDR3 loop spans 15 amino acids. Germline CDR1 SGHNT, CDR2 YYREEE (reference sequence). The CDR3 DNA is TGTGCCAGCAGCACCTCCGGGACAGGGACAGATACGCAGTATTTT. This sequence encodes CASSTSGTGTDTQYF.